Reported below is one T cell receptor beta chain. Its antigen is not known. The junction departs from germline at one end; a sequencing error may be responsible. This record belongs to a study of tumor and adjacent non-tumor tissue in lung cancer. Study context: On average, productive TCRbeta reads reached roughly 4 million per sample. Study results and caveats: Higher tumor TCR diversity was associated with shorter survival. Significantly higher TCR diversity was found in tumor than normal lung.

Germline V CDR1 and CDR2: MNHNS, SASEGT. The CDR3 consists of 19 residues. The library came from three nested PCR rounds adapted from ARM-PCR protocols. TCRdb passed the multiplex PCR reads through MiXCR, listing each CDR3 protein once. The repertoire holds over 110,000 distinct CDR3 sequences, with around 65% as singletons. RNA was extracted from bulk tissue without any cell sorting. Donors were chemotherapy-naive, newly diagnosed lung cancer surgical patients in China, August–late 2014. Sequencing was carried out using lung tumor tissue. This TCR derives from a man aged 55 to 70 with small cell lung cancer. J is TRBJ2-2 and V is TRBV6-1; 7 bases match TRBD1. The CDR3: CARSDRRWTGRKNTGELFF. As DNA, the CDR3 is TGTGCCAGGAGTGATAGACGGTGGACAGGTCGTAAGAACACCGGGGAGCTGTTTTTT.